The 12 T cell receptor beta chains given below trace back to one sample, sequenced in a study of blood T cell repertoires in COVID-19. The protocol was immunoSEQ multiplex PCR, while the TCRdb copy is restricted to in-frame clones and leaves out a portion. Among around 150,000 clones listed, roughly 77% were seen once. Sequencing was done on a sample of peripheral blood. These receptors were collected from a man aged 60 to 69 with acute or convalescent COVID-19.

This chain uses TRBV2 with TRBJ1-5; possibly TRBD1 for D (6 bases). V was cut by 2 bases and J by 7 bases, with 12 bases left in between. Germline loops: CDR1 SNHLY, CDR2 FYNNEI. CDR3 size: 14 residues. The CDR3 sequence is CASSEIGRGQPQHF. As DNA, the CDR3 is TGTGCCAGCAGTGAAATAGGCAGGGGCCAGCCCCAGCATTTT.

The chain's CDR3 is CASNGDTGELFF. CDR3 DNA sequence: TGTGCCAGCAACGGGGACACCGGGGAGCTGTTTTTT. The V call is TRBV27, the J call TRBJ2-2; D possibly corresponds to TRBD2 (5 bases). V gave up 7 bases and J gave up 3 bases, with 6 bases separating them. Looked up from germline, CDR1 is MNHEY and CDR2 is SMNVEV (reference sequence). CDR3 length: 12 residues.

The gene calls are TRBV3-1 (or the pseudogene TRBV3-2) and TRBJ2-1, with D possibly being TRBD2 (5 bases). The CDR3 runs 13 residues. Germline CDR1 reads LGHDT; CDR2 reads YNNKEL (reference sequence). Trimming removed 3 bases from V and 6 bases from J, with 9 bases in between. CDR3 bases: TGTGCCAGCAGCCAGACTACTAGCAATGAGCAGTTCTTC. Amino acids: CASSQTTSNEQFF.

The chain couples TRBV7-6 to TRBJ2-5; 8 positions match TRBD2. The V gene's germline CDR1 is SGHVS and CDR2 FNYEAQ. The CDR3 contains 16 residues. Trimming cost V 2 bases and J 3 bases; bases outside gene matches: 8. CDR3 amino acids: CASSLTGSGSKETQYF. DNA of the CDR3: TGTGCCAGCAGCTTAACCGGAAGCGGGAGTAAAGAGACCCAGTACTTC.

V and J are TRBV5-1 and TRBJ2-2, with D hard to call. In germline, CDR1 is SGHRS, CDR2 YFSETQ. The V end was cut by 0 bases, the J end by 6 bases, with 6 bases between. The CDR3 runs 13 residues. The DNA of the CDR3 is TGCGCCAGCAGCTTGGCTAATTCCGGGGAGCTGTTTTTT. Translated: CASSLANSGELFF. Full variable domain (rest looked up from reference TRBV5-1 and TRBJ2-2): KAGVTQTPRYLIKTRGQQVTLSCSPISGHRSVSWYQQTPGQGLQFLFEYFSETQRNKGNFPGRFSGRQFSNSRSEMNVSTLELGDSALYLCASSLANSGELFFGEGSRLTVL.

This sequence joins TRBV5-4 and TRBJ1-6; TRBD1 matches at 10 bases. The CDR3 runs 15 residues. J gave up 8 bases and V 3 bases, and 5 bases lay outside the gene matches. Germline CDR1 and CDR2: SGHNT and YYREEE (reference sequence). DNA of the CDR3: TGTGCCAGCAGCTACCGGGACAGGGGATATTCACCCCTCCACTTT. Its translation: CASSYRDRGYSPLHF.

The J gene is TRBJ2-7, the V gene TRBV7-9, with a weak D call TRBD2 (6 bases). The CDR3 loop spans 16 amino acids. Between the trimmed V and J ends, which lost 5 bases and 0 bases, there was a span of 17 bases. Germline loops: CDR1 SEHNR, CDR2 FQNEAQ (reference sequence). CDR3 protein: CASSHPGREISYEQYF. CDR3 bases: TGTGCCAGCAGCCATCCGGGTCGGGAGATCTCCTACGAGCAGTACTTC.

This clone has just one count. The V call is TRBV30, the J call TRBJ2-7; 7 bases are shared with TRBD2. There are 15 residues in the CDR3. CDR1 is GTSNPN, CDR2 SVGIG, per germline (reference sequence). V gave up 5 bases and J gave up 7 bases; unmatched junction bases: 17. The CDR3 protein is CAWASPGLNRIEQYF. CDR3 nucleotide sequence: TGTGCCTGGGCCTCCCCGGGACTAAACAGAATAGAGCAGTACTTC.

This clone has a single count. The gene calls are TRBV7-9 and TRBJ1-1, with D unresolved. The CDR3 totals 15 residues. Germline loops: CDR1 SEHNR, CDR2 FQNEAQ (reference sequence). V gave up 5 bases and J gave up 11 bases, with 24 bases separating them. The CDR3 is CASSRGSGQVLEAFF. The CDR3 DNA reads TGTGCCAGCAGCCGAGGCTCCGGCCAAGTTTTGGAGGCTTTCTTT.

For this clone: The same CDR3 is also encoded by other DNA sequences in this sample. The chain carries TRBV7-2 and TRBJ1-5, with D tentatively TRBD1 (5 bases). Germline V gene lookup returns CDR1 SGHTA and CDR2 FQGNSA. The CDR3 contains 16 residues. V was clipped by 5 bases and J by 4 bases, with 18 bases between them. CDR3 DNA sequence: TGTGCCAGCAGCCCAATCGGACAAGGAGGGAATCAGCCCCAGCATTTT. Encoded protein: CASSPIGQGGNQPQHF.

The chain uses TRBV6-5 and TRBJ2-2; D might be TRBD1 (5 bases). The CDR3 runs to 15 residues. Germline loops: CDR1 MNHEY, CDR2 SVGAGI. V was clipped by 3 bases and J by 6 bases, with 14 bases between them. CDR3 nucleotides: TGTGCCAGCAGTTATACAGGTGCCGGCGCCGGGGAGCTGTTTTTT. Protein: CASSYTGAGAGELFF.

This clone has a count of ten or more. CDR3 protein: CASRPPLLGHGYGYTF. Written as DNA, the CDR3 is TGTGCCAGCAGGCCCCCTTTATTGGGCCATGGTTATGGCTACACCTTC. J is TRBJ1-2 and V is TRBV7-9; D is unclear. Trimming stripped 6 bases from V and 5 bases from J, with 22 bases between. The CDR3 loop spans 16 amino acids. CDR1 and CDR2 from the germline V gene are SEHNR and FQNEAQ (reference sequence).